This is a list of T cell receptor beta chains from one sample in a study of shared clonotypes between healthy human individuals. TCRdb's copy holds only in-frame clones and misses some; the assay was immunoSEQ multiplex PCR. The repertoire holds roughly 650,000 clones, with roughly 96% as singletons. The specimen was naive CD8+ T cells sorted from blood. Receptors originate from a woman in her thirties in good health. The CDR3 runs from the conserved cysteine through the conserved F or W. D genes are given only for firm matches. Rows give clone size only sometimes, using once, few, many, or a class for an expanded clone.

- TRBJ2-1 TRBV4-1 - TGCGCCAGCAGCCGTGCGCGGGTCGGGTCCTACAATGAGCAGTTCTTC CASSRARVGSYNEQFF
once TRBJ2-2 TRBV11-2 TRBD2 TGTGCCAGCAGCTTAAGCGGGAGTTACACCGGGGAGCTGTTTTTT CASSLSGSYTGELFF
- TRBJ2-7 TRBV10-1 - TGCGCCAGCAGGAACGACGAGTCCTACGAGCAGTACTTC CASRNDESYEQYF
- TRBJ2-1 TRBV9 - TGTGCCAGCAGCGCAGACGGCAATGAGCAGTTCTTC CASSADGNEQFF
- TRBJ1-2 TRBV27 TRBD1 TGTGCCAGCAGCGGACAGGGATCAACGGTCGACGGCTACACCTTC CASSGQGSTVDGYTF
- TRBJ1-4 TRBV5-1 - TGCGCCAGCAGCTTGAGTCAGGGGAATGAAAAACTGTTTTTT CASSLSQGNEKLFF
- TRBJ2-7 TRBV5-6 - TGTGCCAGCAGCTTGGGAGCAGCTAACTACGAGCAGTACTTC CASSLGAANYEQYF
- TRBJ2-7 TRBV27 - TGTGCCAGCAGTTTGTCAGCCTCCTACGAGCAGTACTTC CASSLSASYEQYF
once TRBJ1-5 TRBV28 TRBD1 TGTGCCAGCAGTTTAGGACAGGGGCATCAGCCCCAGCATTTT CASSLGQGHQPQHF
- TRBJ1-1 TRBV28 - TGTGCCAGCACCTTGCGATCGGGTGCCACTGAAGCTTTCTTT CASTLRSGATEAFF
- TRBJ2-7 TRBV29-1 - TGCAGCGTTGGTGAAGCGGGCTACGAGCAGTACTTC CSVGEAGYEQYF
- TRBJ2-1 TRBV9 - TGTGCCAGCAGCGCCACATGGGGTTCCTACGAGCAGTTCTTC CASSATWGSYEQFF
- TRBJ2-3 TRBV27 TRBD1 TGTGCCAGCAGGACAGGGTTAGATACGCAGTATTTT CASRTGLDTQYF
- TRBJ2-7 TRBV2 - TGTGCCAGCAACTTGGACAGGGCGGGAGTTCAGAAGGTCGAGCAGTACTTC CASNLDRAGVQKVEQYF
- TRBJ2-2 TRBV2 - TGTGCCAGCAGTGATAGGACAGTCACCGGGGAGCTGTTTTTT CASSDRTVTGELFF
- TRBJ2-1 TRBV28 - TGTGCCAGCAGTCCAACAATCCGACACCCCTATGAGCAGTTCTTC CASSPTIRHPYEQFF
- TRBJ1-2 TRBV6-5 TRBD1 TGTGCCAGCAGACGCGCGACAGGGGTGGATGGCTACACCTTC CASRRATGVDGYTF
- TRBJ1-1 TRBV2 - TGTGCCAGCAGAGATACCAACAGGAACACTGAAGCTTTCTTT CASRDTNRNTEAFF
once TRBJ1-1 TRBV7-9 - TGTGCCAGCAGCTCCCCGGGGATCTATTCTGAAGCTTTCTTT CASSSPGIYSEAFF
- TRBJ1-2 TRBV2 - TGTGCCAGCGGGGGCTTAGAAAGGACAGCTAACTATGGCTACACCTTC CASGGLERTANYGYTF
- TRBJ2-2 TRBV11-2 - TGTGCCAGCAGCTTAGAGTTTCGGGGTCGGGGAAAAACCGGGGAGCTGTTTTTT CASSLEFRGRGKTGELFF
- TRBJ2-2 TRBV19 - TGTGCCAGTAGTATAGCTCCGAACACCGGGGAGCTGTTTTTT CASSIAPNTGELFF
- TRBJ2-2 TRBV27 TRBD2 TGTGCCAGCAGTTTAATGACCGGGAGGGTCACCGGGGAGCTGTTTTTT CASSLMTGRVTGELFF
- TRBJ2-1 TRBV4-1 TRBD2 TGCGCCAGCAGTCAAGTTACTAGCGGGATTAGCTCCTACAATGAGCAGTTCTTC CASSQVTSGISSYNEQFF
- TRBJ2-7 TRBV19 - TGTGCCAGTAGTATAGCAGACACACACGCCTACGAGCAGTACTTC CASSIADTHAYEQYF
- TRBJ2-2 TRBV11-2 TRBD1 TGTGCCAGCAGCTCCGACAGGGGAATATACACCGGGGAGCTGTTTTTT CASSSDRGIYTGELFF